This is a list of T cell receptor beta chains from one sample in a study of OX40 agonist ivuxolimab in advanced cancers. Some clones are missing from TCRdb's copy, which holds only in-frame ones; the method was immunoSEQ multiplex PCR. The table includes tens of thousands of clones, 70% to 90% detected once. The input for sequencing was CD4+ or CD8+ T cells sorted from blood, taken in a trial of the OX40 agonist ivuxolimab. The receptors come from an adult with an advanced solid tumor such as melanoma, head and neck, liver or kidney cancer. Both conserved end residues are part of each CDR3. The D gene is left open where the match is weak. Expanded clones are given a class, and other clones once, few, many or no size at all.

J,D,size,V,DNA,CDR3
TRBJ1-6,.,few,TRBV30,TGTGCCAGCCAAAGGGGATATAATTCACCCCTCCACTTT,CASQRGYNSPLHF
TRBJ2-1,.,.,TRBV18,TGTGCCAGCTCACCAGAGGACGGACGCTCCTACAATGAGCAGTTCTTC,CASSPEDGRSYNEQFF
TRBJ2-7,.,.,TRBV27,TGTGCCAGCAGTTTTGGCAGGGACTTGTACGAGCAGTACTTC,CASSFGRDLYEQYF
TRBJ2-4,.,.,TRBV29-1,TGCAGCGTGGCTTACAGAGTCGGCCGGGGAAACATTCAGTACTTC,CSVAYRVGRGNIQYF
TRBJ1-2,.,.,TRBV5-5,TGTGCCAGCAGCTTGGCCCCGACAAATAACTATGGCTACACCTTC,CASSLAPTNNYGYTF
TRBJ1-4,.,.,TRBV6-1,TGTGCCAGCAGTGTTCGGGAGCATGAAAAACTGTTTTTT,CASSVREHEKLFF
TRBJ1-2,.,.,TRBV12-1,TGTGCCAGCAGCTTTCCTGGGACAGCCAGGTACACCTTC,CASSFPGTARYTF
TRBJ1-1,.,.,TRBV11-1,TGTGCCAGCAGCTCAACCACACAGGGAATGAAGAACACTGAAGCTTTCTTT,CASSSTTQGMKNTEAFF
TRBJ2-2,.,.,TRBV7-2,TGTGCCAGCAGCTACCGGGGGGCAGGGACCGGGGAGCTGTTTTTT,CASSYRGAGTGELFF
TRBJ2-1,TRBD2,.,TRBV19,TGTGCCAGTTCCCCCGGGACTAGCGCCTACAATGAGCAGTTCTTC,CASSPGTSAYNEQFF
TRBJ1-1,TRBD1,.,TRBV6-6,TGTGCCAGCAGCCCGGGACAGGTGAACACTGAAGCTTTCTTT,CASSPGQVNTEAFF
TRBJ2-1,.,once,TRBV4-3,TGCGCCAGCAGCCAAGTTGGTAATGAGCAGTTCTTC,CASSQVGNEQFF
TRBJ2-1,.,.,TRBV5-6,TGTGCCAGCAGCCAAATCAGGGCTCTGGGGAATGAGCAGTTCTTC,CASSQIRALGNEQFF
TRBJ2-5,.,.,TRBV5-4,TGTGCCAGCAGCTTTGGGGGTAGGAATCGGGAGACCCAGTACTTC,CASSFGGRNRETQYF
TRBJ2-5,.,.,TRBV2,TGTGCCAGCAGTTCTTACAGACAAGAGACCCAGTACTTC,CASSSYRQETQYF
TRBJ1-1,.,.,TRBV7-9,TGTGCCAGCAGCTTAGAGGGGGGAAGAACTGAAGCTTTCTTT,CASSLEGGRTEAFF
TRBJ2-2,.,.,TRBV10-3,TGTGCCATCAGGATTGGGACGGACACCGGGGAGCTGTTTTTT,CAIRIGTDTGELFF